This T cell receptor (beta chain) was recovered during a study of blood T cell repertoires in COVID-19. Across the whole study: Sites in the United States, Italy and Spain provided acute and convalescent COVID-19 samples. T cells, B-cell-depleted T cells, or PBMCs provided the cDNA or gDNA that served as material.

V was pared by 4 bases and J by 8 bases, with 10 bases of the junction left unmatched. Germline CDR1 LGHDT, CDR2 YNNKEL (reference sequence). The CDR3 has 15 residues. Original analysis: Counts of nucleated cells, estimated from reference gene primer amplification, were obtained. TCRdb's copy holds only in-frame clones and misses some; the assay was immunoSEQ multiplex PCR. V, J and clone size derive from that table, while D and trimming were established from the DNA sequence. The table has some 260,000 clones, under 85% seen once. Specimen: peripheral blood. The chain joins TRBV3-1 (or the pseudogene TRBV3-2) to TRBJ2-3; 9 bases line up with TRBD2. This TCR was recovered from a woman between 40 and 50 years old with active or convalescent COVID-19. Here the CDR3 reads CASSPFPSGARTQYF. CDR3 nucleotides: TGTGCCAGCAGCCCCTTCCCTAGCGGGGCCCGTACGCAGTATTTT.